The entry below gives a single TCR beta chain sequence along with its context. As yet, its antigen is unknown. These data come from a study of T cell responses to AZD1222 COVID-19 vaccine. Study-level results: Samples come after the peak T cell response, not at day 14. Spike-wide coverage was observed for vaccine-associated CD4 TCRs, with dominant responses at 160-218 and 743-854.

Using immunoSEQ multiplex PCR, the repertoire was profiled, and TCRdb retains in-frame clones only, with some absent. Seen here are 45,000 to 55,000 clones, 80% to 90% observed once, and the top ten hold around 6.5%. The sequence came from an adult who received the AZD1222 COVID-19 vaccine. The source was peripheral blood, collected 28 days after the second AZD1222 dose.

DNA of the CDR3: TGTGCCTGGAGTGCCCGGGGTGGCAATCAGCCCCAGCATTTT. As protein: CAWSARGGNQPQHF. V gene TRBV30 combines with J gene TRBJ1-5; D not resolved. Trimming took 1 base from V and 2 from J, leaving 9 bases between them. Germline V gives CDR1 GTSNPN, CDR2 SVGIG (reference sequence). This CDR3 comprises 14 residues. Combining the CDR3 with reference TRBV30 and TRBJ1-5 gives the whole variable domain SQTIHQWPATLVQPVGSPLSLECTVEGTSNPNLYWYRQAAGRGLQLLFYSVGIGQISSEVPQNLSASRPQDRQFILSSKKLLLSDSGFYLCAWSARGGNQPQHFGDGTRLSIL.